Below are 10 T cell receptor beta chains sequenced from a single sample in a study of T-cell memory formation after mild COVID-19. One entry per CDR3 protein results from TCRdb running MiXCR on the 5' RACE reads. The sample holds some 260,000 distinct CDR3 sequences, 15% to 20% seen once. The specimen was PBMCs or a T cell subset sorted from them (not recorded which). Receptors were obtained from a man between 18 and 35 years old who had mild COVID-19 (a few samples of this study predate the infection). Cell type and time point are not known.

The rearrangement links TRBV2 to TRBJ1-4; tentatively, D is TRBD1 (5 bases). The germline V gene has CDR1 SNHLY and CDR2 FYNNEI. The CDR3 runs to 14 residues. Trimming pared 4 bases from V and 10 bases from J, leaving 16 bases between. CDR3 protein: CASSGNPGWRKLFF. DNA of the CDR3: TGTGCCAGCAGTGGTAATCCAGGGTGGAGAAAACTGTTTTTT.

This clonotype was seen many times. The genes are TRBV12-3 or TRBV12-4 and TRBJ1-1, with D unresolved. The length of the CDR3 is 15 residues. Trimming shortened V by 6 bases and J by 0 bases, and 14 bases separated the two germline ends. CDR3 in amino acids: CASSPFGVVNTEAFF. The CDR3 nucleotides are TGTGCCAGCAGCCCATTTGGAGTGGTGAACACTGAAGCTTTCTTT.

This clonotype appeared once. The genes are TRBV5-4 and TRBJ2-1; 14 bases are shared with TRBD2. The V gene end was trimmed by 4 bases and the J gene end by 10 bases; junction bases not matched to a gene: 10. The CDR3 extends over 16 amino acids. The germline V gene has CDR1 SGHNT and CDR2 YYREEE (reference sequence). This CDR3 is CASSAVTSGGAREQFF. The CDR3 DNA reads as TGTGCCAGCAGCGCCGTGACTAGCGGGGGGGCACGGGAGCAGTTCTTC.

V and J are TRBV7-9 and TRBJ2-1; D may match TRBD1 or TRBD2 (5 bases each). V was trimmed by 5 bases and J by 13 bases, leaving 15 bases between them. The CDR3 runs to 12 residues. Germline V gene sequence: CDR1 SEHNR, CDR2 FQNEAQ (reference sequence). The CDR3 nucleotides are TGTGCCAGCAGCCCGGGGCCTGGGCGTCAGTTCTTC. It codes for CASSPGPGRQFF.

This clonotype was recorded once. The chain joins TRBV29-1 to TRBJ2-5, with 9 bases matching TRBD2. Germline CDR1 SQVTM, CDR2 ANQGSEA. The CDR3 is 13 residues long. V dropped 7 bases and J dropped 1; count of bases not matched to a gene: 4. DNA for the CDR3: TGCAGCGGAGCGGGGGGCATCCAAGAGACCCAGTACTTC. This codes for CSGAGGIQETQYF.

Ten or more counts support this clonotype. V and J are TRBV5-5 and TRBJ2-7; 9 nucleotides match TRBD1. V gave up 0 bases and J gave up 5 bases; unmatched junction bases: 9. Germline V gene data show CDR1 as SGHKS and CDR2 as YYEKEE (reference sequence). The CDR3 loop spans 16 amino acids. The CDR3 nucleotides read TGTGCCAGCAGCTTGGCCGGGACAGGGCAAGTCCACGAGCAGTACTTC. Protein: CASSLAGTGQVHEQYF.

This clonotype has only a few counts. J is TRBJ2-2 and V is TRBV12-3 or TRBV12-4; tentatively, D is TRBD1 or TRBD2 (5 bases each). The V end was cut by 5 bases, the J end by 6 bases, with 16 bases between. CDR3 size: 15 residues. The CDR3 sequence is CASSIHNGGPGELFF. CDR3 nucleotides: TGTGCCAGCAGTATACACAATGGGGGTCCCGGGGAGCTGTTTTTT.

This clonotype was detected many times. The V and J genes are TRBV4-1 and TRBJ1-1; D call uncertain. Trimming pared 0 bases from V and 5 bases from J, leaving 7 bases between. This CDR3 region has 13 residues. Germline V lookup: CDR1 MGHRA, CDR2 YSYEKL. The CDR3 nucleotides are TGCGCCAGCAGCCAAGATCGTCGGACTGAAGCTTTCTTT. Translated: CASSQDRRTEAFF.

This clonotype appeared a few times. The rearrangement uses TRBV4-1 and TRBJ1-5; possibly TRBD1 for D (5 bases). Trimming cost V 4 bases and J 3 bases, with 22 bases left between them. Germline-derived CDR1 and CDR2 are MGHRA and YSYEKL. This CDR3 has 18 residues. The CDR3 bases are TGCGCCAGCAGCCCGCCGGCGGGGGTCCCTAACCTCAATCAGCCCCAGCATTTT. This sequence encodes CASSPPAGVPNLNQPQHF.

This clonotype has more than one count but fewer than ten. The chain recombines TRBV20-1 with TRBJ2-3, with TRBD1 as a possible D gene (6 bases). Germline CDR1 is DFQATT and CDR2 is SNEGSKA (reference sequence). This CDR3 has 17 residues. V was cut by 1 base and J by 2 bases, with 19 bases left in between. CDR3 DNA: TGCAGTGCTAGAGGACGGACAGTCCCGTCTCTCACAGATACGCAGTATTTT. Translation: CSARGRTVPSLTDTQYF.